This is a list of T cell receptor beta chains from one sample in a study of T cells in Graves' hyperthyroidism and ophthalmopathy. TCRdb analysed the multiplex PCR reads with MiXCR anew, one entry per CDR3 protein. This sample has a few hundred thousand distinct CDR3 sequences, with about 15% found just once. Sample: blood. These receptors were obtained from a woman aged 25 to 39 with Graves' hyperthyroidism. Both conserved end residues are part of each CDR3. A D gene is named only where the DNA matches it firmly. Clone size is stated in some rows and not others, as once, few, many or a class when expanded.

j_call | d_call | v_call | cdr3_length | clone_size | cdr3_nt | cdr3_aa
TRBJ2-1 | TRBD1 | TRBV19 | 14 | once | TGTGCCAGTAGTATAGACAGGGGGCCGAATGAGCAGTTCTTC | CASSIDRGPNEQFF
TRBJ1-5 | - | TRBV20-1 | 12 | many | TGCAGTGCTAGGAGACAGAATCAGCCCCAGCATTTT | CSARRQNQPQHF
TRBJ2-7 | - | TRBV6-1 | 14 | many | TGTGCCAGCTCTAGGGACACCAACTCCTACGAGCAGTACTTC | CASSRDTNSYEQYF
TRBJ1-1 | - | TRBV11-2 | 18 | many | TGTGCCAGCAGCTTAGACCAAGACCGACCTCGAGCATTGACTGAAGCTTTCTTT | CASSLDQDRPRALTEAFF
TRBJ2-5 | TRBD2 | TRBV7-7 | 16 | few | TGTGCTAGCAGCTCCGCCGGGGCGGGAGGGATAGAGACCCAGTACTTC | CASSSAGAGGIETQYF
TRBJ1-3 | - | TRBV2 | 15 | - | TGTGCCACCCAGGGTACTCCTCTCTCTGGAAACACCATATATTTT | CATQGTPLSGNTIYF
TRBJ2-1 | TRBD2 | TRBV5-1 | 16 | - | TGCGCCAGCAGCCGGGGGACTAGCGGCACCTACAATGAGCAGTTCTTC | CASSRGTSGTYNEQFF
TRBJ1-1 | - | TRBV2 | 10 | many | TGTGCCAGCAGAGGGAATGAAGCTTTCTTT | CASRGNEAFF
TRBJ2-1 | - | TRBV28 | 16 | few | TGTGCCAGCAGTTTTGGGTCCAGGGGATACTACAATGAGCAGTTCTTC | CASSFGSRGYYNEQFF
TRBJ2-1 | TRBD2 | TRBV11-3 | 16 | many | TGTGCCAGCAGTGGGGGGGCGGCTAGCGGGAGCGTCGTGCAGTTCTTC | CASSGGAASGSVVQFF
TRBJ2-1 | TRBD2 | TRBV18 | 16 | many | TGTGCCAGCTCACCACCCAGCGGGAGGCGCGACAATGAGCAGTTCTTC | CASSPPSGRRDNEQFF
TRBJ2-1 | - | TRBV28 | 13 | - | TGTGCCAGCAGATCGACTTATTACAATGAGCAGTTCTTC | CASRSTYYNEQFF
TRBJ2-1 | TRBD2 | TRBV19 | 18 | - | TGTGCCAGTAGTATGGTTGGTAGCGGGAGCCTACTTCCTTACGAGCAGTTCTTC | CASSMVGSGSLLPYEQFF
TRBJ2-1 | - | TRBV18 | 15 | many | TGTGCCAGCTCACTACAGGGGGGGTCCTACAATGAGCAGTTCTTC | CASSLQGGSYNEQFF
TRBJ1-5 | - | TRBV19 | 14 | - | TGTGCCAGTAGTCCGTGGACAGAGAATCAGCCCCAGCATTTT | CASSPWTENQPQHF
TRBJ2-1 | - | TRBV12-3/TRBV12-4 | 12 | many | TGTGCCAGCAGTTTACCGACCAATGAGCAGTTCTTC | CASSLPTNEQFF
TRBJ1-2 | - | TRBV6-1 | 19 | many | TGTGCCAGCAGTGAAGCGCTTCTTTTGACAGGAATACTTAACTATGGCTACACCTTC | CASSEALLLTGILNYGYTF
TRBJ2-1 | TRBD1 | TRBV20-1 | 15 | many | TGCAGTCCGGGGACAGGGGGCACGTCCTACAATGAGCAGTTCTTC | CSPGTGGTSYNEQFF
TRBJ1-5 | TRBD1 | TRBV19 | 13 | - | TGTGCCAGTAGGGACAGGGTCAATCAGCCCCAGCATTTT | CASRDRVNQPQHF
TRBJ2-1 | - | TRBV4-1 | 17 | - | TGCGCCAGCAGCCAGGGGGCGGGACAGCGCGTTGTGAATGAGCAGTTCTTC | CASSQGAGQRVVNEQFF
TRBJ2-7 | TRBD1 | TRBV7-2 | 15 | many | TGTGCCAGCAGCTTCTCTGGGGACAGCTCCTACGAGCAGTACTTC | CASSFSGDSSYEQYF
TRBJ2-3 | - | TRBV6-4 | 15 | - | TGTGCCAGCAGTGACAGGGACGACGCGGGAGATACGCAGTATTTT | CASSDRDDAGDTQYF
TRBJ1-5 | - | TRBV12-3/TRBV12-4 | 14 | many | TGTGCCAGCAGTTTGACAGACTCCTATCAGCCCCAGCATTTT | CASSLTDSYQPQHF
TRBJ2-2 | TRBD2 | TRBV3-1 | 16 | many | TGTGCCAGCAGCCACCGCGGGAGGGCTACCACCGGGGAGCTGTTTTTT | CASSHRGRATTGELFF
TRBJ2-7 | TRBD2 | TRBV19 | 15 | few | TGTGCCAGTAGTACAGGACTAGCGGGAGTCTACGAGCAGTACTTC | CASSTGLAGVYEQYF
TRBJ2-3 | TRBD2 | TRBV7-2 | 19 | many | TGTGCCAGCAGCTTAGTAACCCCCCTAGCGGGAGGACACACAGATACGCAGTATTTT | CASSLVTPLAGGHTDTQYF
TRBJ2-7 | TRBD1 | TRBV4-1 | 15 | few | TGCGCCAGCAGCCAACGAGGGACAGGGGGCTACGAGCAGTACTTC | CASSQRGTGGYEQYF
TRBJ1-2 | - | TRBV7-9 | 13 | many | TGTGCCAGCAGCTCTCAACCCCACTATGGCTACACCTTC | CASSSQPHYGYTF
TRBJ2-2 | - | TRBV2 | 16 | many | TGTGCCAGCAGGGGGTCTGCGGGATCGAACACCGGGGAGCTGTTTTTT | CASRGSAGSNTGELFF
TRBJ2-3 | TRBD2 | TRBV4-1 | 16 | few | TGCGCCAGCAGCCCGATTCAGCGGGGGAGCACAGATACGCAGTATTTT | CASSPIQRGSTDTQYF
TRBJ2-2 | - | TRBV20-1 | 14 | - | TGCAGTGCTAGCGCGGTCAAGAACACCGGGGAGCTGTTTTTT | CSASAVKNTGELFF
TRBJ1-1 | TRBD1 | TRBV6-5 | 15 | - | TGTGCCAGCAGTTCCAGGACAGGGGAAGGTACTGAAGCTTTCTTT | CASSSRTGEGTEAFF
TRBJ1-6 | - | TRBV28 | 14 | - | TGTGCCAGCAGTAGTGGGGGAGATGGGTCACCCCTCCACTTT | CASSSGGDGSPLHF
TRBJ2-1 | TRBD2 | TRBV4-1 | 16 | - | TGCGCCAGCAGCCACCGACTAGCGAACTCCTACAATGAGCAGTTCTTC | CASSHRLANSYNEQFF
TRBJ2-7 | TRBD1 | TRBV6-9 | 14 | once | TGTGCCAGCAGTTGGACAGGGAAAGCGGGCGAGCAGTACTTC | CASSWTGKAGEQYF
TRBJ2-7 | TRBD1 | TRBV20-1 | 14 | - | TGCAGTGCTAGAGGCCGGGACAGGTCCTACGAGCAGTACTTC | CSARGRDRSYEQYF
TRBJ2-1 | TRBD1 | TRBV11-3 | 13 | few | TGTGCCAGCAGCCCAGGGGGCTACCATGAGCAGTTCTTC | CASSPGGYHEQFF
TRBJ2-1 | - | TRBV20-1 | 16 | - | TGCAGTGCCGTCCCGGGACTCGGATCTAGGGTCAATGAGCAGTTCTTC | CSAVPGLGSRVNEQFF
TRBJ2-1 | TRBD2 | TRBV29-1 | 14 | few | TGCAGCGTTGAGGGGCGGGGGGAACTGCTCGGGCAGTTCTTC | CSVEGRGELLGQFF
TRBJ2-3 | TRBD2 | TRBV27 | 13 | few | TGTGCCAGCAGAGCTAGCGGGAGTCCTACGCAGTATTTT | CASRASGSPTQYF
TRBJ1-1 | - | TRBV2 | 14 | many | TGTGCCAGCAGTCCGGACAGAGGGTGGACTGAAGCTTTCTTT | CASSPDRGWTEAFF
TRBJ2-7 | - | TRBV6-2/TRBV6-3 | 13 | many | TGTGCCAGCAGTATCACGGGACCGCACGAGCAGTACTTC | CASSITGPHEQYF
TRBJ1-5 | TRBD1 | TRBV2 | 17 | many | TGTGCCAGCAGTGAAATTCAGCACAGGGGATCTGATCAGCCCCAGCATTTT | CASSEIQHRGSDQPQHF